The 21 T cell receptor beta chains in this list originate from one sample, sequenced in a study of glioma-infiltrating T cells. Using RNA template, CDR3s of TCR alpha and beta were amplified with iRepertoire arm-PCR. A single record per CDR3 protein comes from TCRdb applying MiXCR to the multiplex PCR reads. Altogether roughly 350,000 distinct CDR3 sequences are present, approximately 42% being singletons, with the ten largest covering around 13%. The specimen was glioma tissue, nonneoplastic brain tissue, or PBMCs (not recorded which). These receptors all stem from a human donor with low-grade glioma or glioblastoma, undergoing nonglioma brain surgery, or in good health (not recorded which).

This clonotype has ten or more counts. The chain couples TRBV20-1 to TRBJ2-1, with 11 bases that match TRBD2. The CDR3 contains 16 residues. The ends lost 4 bases at V and 4 bases at J; junction bases unmatched: 9. The germline V gene has CDR1 DFQATT and CDR2 SNEGSKA (reference sequence). CDR3 nucleotides: TGCAGTGCTACTCCCTTAGCGGGAGGGCCTTACAATGAGCAGTTCTTC. It codes for CSATPLAGGPYNEQFF.

This chain connects TRBV20-1 to TRBJ2-3; 10 positions agree with TRBD2. This CDR3 is built from 15 residues. CDR1 and CDR2 from the germline V gene are DFQATT and SNEGSKA (reference sequence). V shed 8 bases, J shed 6 bases, and the junction held 14 bases outside the gene matches. CDR3 region: CSPSNIAGGKDTQYF. CDR3 nucleotides: TGCAGTCCCTCAAATATAGCGGGAGGAAAGGATACGCAGTATTTT.

The chain employs TRBV20-1 and TRBJ2-2; TRBD1 aligns across 8 bases. The CDR3 consists of 15 residues. Germline V lookup: CDR1 DFQATT, CDR2 SNEGSKA (reference sequence). Trimming removed 6 bases from V and 7 bases from J; junction bases left unmatched: 13. The CDR3 DNA sequence: TGCAGTGCCGGGTCCTTAGACAGGGGTATCGGGGAGCTGTTTTTT. This translates into CSAGSLDRGIGELFF.

About this clonotype: This sequence may be a read error, since a much larger clone differs from it by one base. The chain links TRBV6-2 or TRBV6-3 to TRBJ2-3; 7 bases fit TRBD1. Germline values: CDR1 MNHEY, CDR2 SVGEGT. This CDR3 spans 17 amino acids. CDR3 amino acids: CASSYSVSGGQRDTKYF. The CDR3 DNA follows: TGTGCCAGCAGTTACTCGGTCTCAGGGGGACAGCGAGATACGAAGTATTTT.

Points on this clonotype: At one boundary the junction diverges from the germline segment, which might be a read error. The chain carries TRBV20-1 and TRBJ2-5; D may be TRBD1 (6 bases). The germline V gene has CDR1 DFQATT and CDR2 SNEGSKA (reference sequence). The CDR3 covers 13 residues. CDR3: CGARDWTEETQYF. CDR3 nucleotide sequence: TGCGGTGCTAGAGATTGGACAGAAGAGACCCAGTACTTC.

This clonotype was counted many times. The rearrangement uses TRBV7-9 and TRBJ2-4, with TRBD2 matching over 8 bases. This CDR3 spans 14 amino acids. V lost 5 bases to trimming and J lost 6 bases; unmatched junction nucleotides: 6. Germline loops: CDR1 SEHNR, CDR2 FQNEAQ (reference sequence). The CDR3 here is CASSPGGGINIQYF. CDR3 coding DNA: TGTGCCAGCAGCCCAGGCGGGGGGATAAACATTCAGTACTTC.

This rearrangement joins TRBV27 to TRBJ2-7; 8 bases match TRBD1. Per germline, CDR1 MNHEY and CDR2 SMNVEV (reference sequence). The CDR3 extends over 18 amino acids. Trimming cost V 5 bases and J 7 bases; bases outside gene matches: 22. The CDR3 spells CASSPRTGKGVDLNEQYF. The CDR3 region has the DNA TGTGCCAGCAGTCCTCGGACAGGGAAGGGCGTGGATTTAAATGAGCAGTACTTC.

The chain combines TRBV28 with TRBJ2-5; TRBD1 might be the D (6 bases). CDR3 length equals 14 residues. The germline V gene encodes CDR1 MDHEN and CDR2 SYDVKM. Between the trimmed V and J ends, which lost 4 bases and 5 bases, there was a span of 14 bases. Here the CDR3 reads CASSSDPGVETQYF. The DNA for the CDR3 is TGTGCCAGCAGTTCAGACCCAGGGGTGGAGACCCAGTACTTC.

The V and J genes are TRBV28 and TRBJ1-2; the match to TRBD1 covers 9 bases. The V segment lost 6 bases and the J segment 8 bases; nucleotides outside the gene matches: 7. The CDR3 is 13 residues long. Germline loops: CDR1 MDHEN, CDR2 SYDVKM. The CDR3 DNA reads TGTGCCAGCAGGCCTTGGACAGGGGTCGGCTACACCTTC. Residues: CASRPWTGVGYTF.

The chain couples TRBV14 to TRBJ2-7, with D possibly matching TRBD2 (6 bases). V was shortened by 0 bases and J by 6 bases, with 18 bases between the two germline ends. CDR3 length: 16 residues. From germline, CDR1 is SGHDN and CDR2 FVKESK. The DNA of the CDR3 is TGTGCCAGCAGCCAAGATAGTTTAGGACTACGTCCCGAGCAGTACTTC. Protein sequence: CASSQDSLGLRPEQYF.

This clonotype was detected only a few times. The gene calls are TRBV6-1 and TRBJ1-2, with D maybe TRBD1 (6 bases). Germline V CDR1 and CDR2: MNHNS, SASEGT. CDR3 length: 14 amino acids. Trimming took off 7 bases at V and 4 bases at J, with 16 bases between the two ends. For the CDR3, the DNA is TGTGCCAGCACCAGGGGCTCCGACTCCTATGGCTACACCTTC. This encodes CASTRGSDSYGYTF.

In regard to this clonotype: A much bigger clone sits one base away, suggesting this may be a read error. CDR3 in DNA: TGTGCCAGCAGTTCTCCAGGGCATGAGCAGTTCTTC. It is translated as CASSSPGHEQFF. V usage is TRBV27 and J usage is TRBJ2-1, with D possibly matching TRBD1 (5 bases). CDR1 is MNHEY, CDR2 SMNVEV, per germline (reference sequence). This CDR3 region has 12 residues. V lost 4 bases to trimming and J lost 8 bases, with 9 bases between them.

This clonotype was seen ten or more times. V and J are TRBV15 and TRBJ2-7; D uncertain. In germline, CDR1 is LNHNV, CDR2 YYDKDF (reference sequence). With 0 bases removed from V and 5 bases from J, the gap between germline ends came to 8 bases. The CDR3 contains 13 residues. The CDR3 DNA reads TGTGCCACCAGCAGAGATAAGCAGGACGAGCAGTACTTC. It yields the protein CATSRDKQDEQYF.

In its sample, this clonotype was seen a few times. The V and J genes are TRBV6-1 and TRBJ2-2; possibly TRBD1 or TRBD2 for D (5 bases each). Trimming took off 3 bases at V and 0 bases at J, with 11 bases between the two ends. Germline CDR1 is MNHNS and CDR2 is SASEGT. The CDR3 is 16 amino acids. CDR3 residues: CASSDTGRANTGELFF. CDR3 nucleotides: TGTGCCAGCAGTGATACGGGACGGGCGAACACCGGGGAGCTGTTTTTT.

In the case of this clonotype: This may be a read error: a much more frequent sequence differs by one nucleotide. Without the conserved terminal phenylalanine or tryptophan, this CDR3 likely stems from a read error. The chain joins TRBV6-5 to TRBJ2-2; D uncertain. The germline CDR1 and CDR2 sequences are MNHEY and SVGAGI. Trimming cost V 3 bases and J 6 bases, with 8 bases left between them. CDR3 size: 13 residues. For the CDR3, the DNA is TGTGCCAGCAGTTATCAAGGTCCCGGGGAGCTGTTTCTT. Its translation: CASSYQGPGELFL.

This clonotype has just a few counts. The chain couples TRBV7-9 to TRBJ2-3, with TRBD1 matching over 9 bases. Germline V lookup: CDR1 SEHNR, CDR2 FQNEAQ (reference sequence). The CDR3 runs 16 residues. The V and J ends lost 5 bases and 5 bases, in that order; junction bases with no gene match: 11. The CDR3 protein is CASSVPGTGTGDTQYF. CDR3 nucleotide sequence: TGTGCCAGCAGCGTTCCCGGGACAGGGACCGGAGATACGCAGTATTTT.

The gene calls are TRBV5-1 and TRBJ2-7; D is unclear. V shed 2 bases and J shed 4 bases, with 10 bases lying between them. Germline CDR1 SGHRS, CDR2 YFSETQ. The CDR3 spans 13 residues. DNA for the CDR3: TGCGCCAGCAGCTTTATCGTTGGGTACGAGCAGTACTTC. Translating gives CASSFIVGYEQYF.

Concerning this clonotype: A much larger clone is a single base away; this may be a read error. V is TRBV7-9 and J is TRBJ1-1; possibly TRBD1 for D (5 bases). The length of the CDR3 is 13 residues. Germline V gene lookup returns CDR1 SEHNR and CDR2 FQNEAQ (reference sequence). The CDR3 nucleotides read TGTGCCAGCAGCTTATGGGGGAGTCCTGAAGTTTTCTTT. It encodes CASSLWGSPEVFF. Supplemented by reference TRBV7-9 and TRBJ1-1, the full variable domain reads DTGVSQNPRHKITKRGQNVTFRCDPISEHNRLYWYRQTLGQGPEFLTYFQNEAQLEKSRLLSDRFSAERPKGSFSTLEIQRTEQGDSAMYLCASSLWGSPEVFFGQGTRLTVV.

As to this clonotype: The junction differs from germline at one of its ends, possibly a read error. The gene calls are TRBV27 and TRBJ1-1; no clear D gene. The CDR3 loop spans 16 amino acids. CDR1 is MNHEY, CDR2 SMNVEV, per germline (reference sequence). CDR3 sequence reads: CAISKPRRRERTEAFF. CDR3 DNA sequence: TGTGCCATCAGTAAGCCGCGCAGGAGGGAAAGGACTGAAGCTTTCTTT.

This clonotype was recorded only once. The gene calls are TRBV28 and TRBJ2-1; 14 bases are a match to TRBD2. With 2 bases clipped from V and 10 bases from J, the junction kept 13 bases outside the gene matches. The CDR3 contains 18 residues. Germline CDR1 MDHEN, CDR2 SYDVKM. Written as DNA, the CDR3 is TGTGCCAGCAGTTTACTCTCGGGACTAGCGGGAGAGAGTAAGGAGCAGTTCTTC. Translated: CASSLLSGLAGESKEQFF. Variable domain in full (rest from reference TRBV28 and TRBJ2-1): DVKVTQSSRYLVKRTGEKVFLECVQDMDHENMFWYRQDPGLGLRLIYFSYDVKMKEKGDIPEGYSVSREKKERFSLILESASTNQTSMYLCASSLLSGLAGESKEQFFGPGTRLTVL.

To note about this clonotype: This sequence may be a read error, since a much larger clone differs from it by one base. This chain joins TRBV28 and TRBJ2-7; D gene unclear. The CDR3 spans 13 residues. V shed 6 bases and J shed 6 bases, with 15 bases lying between them. In germline, CDR1 is MDHEN, CDR2 SYDVKM. The CDR3 here is CASRGDAGGEQYF. CDR3 in DNA: TGTGCCAGCAGGGGTGACGCAGGTGGCGAGCAGTACTTC.